A selection of T cell receptor beta chains follows, all from one sample in a study of OX40 agonist ivuxolimab in advanced cancers. Clones were read by immunoSEQ multiplex PCR, and TCRdb kept only the in-frame ones, dropping some. The profile shows more than 35,000 clones, around 80% of them singletons. The sample in question was CD4+ or CD8+ T cells sorted from blood, obtained in a trial of the OX40 agonist ivuxolimab. These TCRs come from an adult with an advanced solid tumor such as melanoma, head and neck, liver or kidney cancer. CDR3s include the opening cysteine and the closing phenylalanine or tryptophan. D genes are given only for firm matches. Some rows mark clone size as missing; the rest say once, few, many or name a class of expanded clone.

-	TRBV7-2	TRBJ1-2	15	-	TGTGCCAGCAGCTTAGCGCGACAGCCATCCTATGGCTACACCTTC	CASSLARQPSYGYTF
-	TRBV7-9	TRBJ2-7	16	TRBD1	TGTGCCAGCAGCCCCCGTTTCGACAGGGGCCTTGTCGAGCAGTACTTC	CASSPRFDRGLVEQYF
-	TRBV10-1	TRBJ2-2	15	TRBD1	TGCGCCAGCAGTGAGTCCCAGGGGGCAGCCGGGGAGCTGTTTTTT	CASSESQGAAGELFF
-	TRBV13	TRBJ2-7	15	-	TGTGCCAGCAGCTTAAGGGGGAGGGTTTCCTACGAGCAGTACTTC	CASSLRGRVSYEQYF
-	TRBV9	TRBJ1-2	12	-	TGTGCCAGCAAGATCCAGACCTATGGCTACACCTTC	CASKIQTYGYTF
-	TRBV29-1	TRBJ2-7	16	TRBD1	TGCAGCGTTGTGGACCCCGACAGGGGGCAATCCTACGAGCAGTACTTC	CSVVDPDRGQSYEQYF
-	TRBV30	TRBJ2-3	15	TRBD2	TGTGCCTGGAGTGTAGCGGGAGGGCAGGGAGATACGCAGTATTTT	CAWSVAGGQGDTQYF
-	TRBV15	TRBJ2-1	15	-	TGTGCCACCAGCAGAGATGGAGGGGGCTGGGGTGAGCAGTTCTTC	CATSRDGGGWGEQFF
-	TRBV27	TRBJ2-2	13	-	TGTGCCAGCAGTTTCGGTTCCGGCGGGGAGCTGTTTTTT	CASSFGSGGELFF
-	TRBV11-2	TRBJ2-7	16	TRBD2	TGTGCCAGCAGCTACGGGACTAGCGGAGCCGCCTACGAGCAGTACTTC	CASSYGTSGAAYEQYF
-	TRBV5-4	TRBJ1-4	13	-	TGTGCCAGCAGCTTTAAAGCCAATGAAAAACTGTTTTTT	CASSFKANEKLFF
once	TRBV13	TRBJ2-7	16	TRBD1	TGTGCCAGCAGCCGCCTGTATCGTCAGGGGGATTACGAGCAGTACTTC	CASSRLYRQGDYEQYF
-	TRBV7-2	TRBJ2-2	12	-	TGTGCCAGCAGCATCAACACCGGGGAGCTGTTTTTT	CASSINTGELFF
-	TRBV5-1	TRBJ1-3	17	TRBD1	TGCGCCAGCAGCGAGGGACAGGGCCCTTCCTCTGGAAACACCATATATTTT	CASSEGQGPSSGNTIYF
-	TRBV20-1	TRBJ2-7	11	-	TGCAGTGCTAGAGGATCCTACGAGCAGTACTTC	CSARGSYEQYF
-	TRBV28	TRBJ2-5	15	TRBD2	TGTGCCAGCAGTCGACTAGCGGGAGGGGATGAGACCCAGTACTTC	CASSRLAGGDETQYF
once	TRBV25-1	TRBJ2-5	14	-	TGTGCCAGCAGTGAACGGCAAGGGGTAGAGACCCAGTACTTC	CASSERQGVETQYF
-	TRBV6-6	TRBJ1-5	15	TRBD1	TGTGCCAGCAGTCCAAAGACAGGGACCAATGAGCCCCAGCATTTT	CASSPKTGTNEPQHF
few	TRBV7-8	TRBJ1-1	12	-	TGTGCCAGCAGCCTACCCGGCATTGAAGCTTTCTTT	CASSLPGIEAFF
-	TRBV7-8	TRBJ2-1	15	-	TGTGCCAGCAGCCCCACCCAGGACTACCTCAATGAGCAGTTCTTC	CASSPTQDYLNEQFF
-	TRBV5-6	TRBJ2-3	15	TRBD1	TGTGCCAGCAGCTTAGGGGGACAGGGTATAGATACGCAGTATTTT	CASSLGGQGIDTQYF
-	TRBV6-1	TRBJ1-6	14	-	TGTGCCAGCAGCAGGAGGGGATCTGATTCACCCCTCCACTTT	CASSRRGSDSPLHF
-	TRBV14	TRBJ2-3	14	-	TGTGCCAGCAGCCAATTCCTAGTCCCAGATACGCAGTATTTT	CASSQFLVPDTQYF
-	TRBV19	TRBJ2-7	14	-	TGTGCCAGTAACCCGACAGGCGCCTCCTACGAGCAGTACTTC	CASNPTGASYEQYF